A selection of T cell receptor beta chains follows, all from one sample in a study of OX40 agonist ivuxolimab in advanced cancers. TCRdb keeps only in-frame clones here, not all; method: immunoSEQ multiplex PCR. The repertoire consists of tens of thousands of clones, with roughly 92% occurring once and the leading ten covering approximately 2.9%. Here the sequenced sample was CD4+ or CD8+ T cells sorted from blood, taken in a trial of the OX40 agonist ivuxolimab. These receptors all come from an adult with an advanced solid tumor such as melanoma, head and neck, liver or kidney cancer. CDR3s include the opening cysteine and the closing phenylalanine or tryptophan. The D gene is left open where the match is weak. Clone size is given for some rows only: seen once, a few or many times, or a class if the clone is expanded.

TRBV5-1,TRBD1,TRBJ1-3,.,CASSSQPGQGRSRNTIYF,TGCGCCAGCAGTTCCCAGCCGGGACAGGGACGTTCGCGAAACACCATATATTTT
TRBV6-1,.,TRBJ1-5,.,CASSHGRPQHF,TGTGCCAGCAGCCACGGTCGACCCCAGCATTTT
TRBV20-1,.,TRBJ2-5,once,CSAPLGTQYF,TGCAGTGCCCCCCTAGGGACCCAGTACTTC
TRBV11-3,TRBD1,TRBJ1-1,once,CASSAGTGKVNTEAFF,TGTGCCAGCAGCGCTGGGACAGGGAAGGTGAACACTGAAGCTTTCTTT
TRBV7-9,.,TRBJ2-3,.,CASSASTDTQYF,TGTGCCAGCAGCGCCAGCACAGATACGCAGTATTTT
TRBV5-4,TRBD1,TRBJ2-7,.,CASRPEGQGTYEQYF,TGTGCCAGCAGGCCTGAGGGACAGGGCACCTACGAGCAGTACTTC
TRBV18,.,TRBJ1-1,.,CASSYTGTTEAFF,TGTGCCAGCTCATACACCGGGACCACTGAAGCTTTCTTT
TRBV7-8,.,TRBJ2-5,once,CASSLGARVHQYF,TGTGCCAGCAGCTTAGGAGCTCGGGTCCATCAGTACTTC
TRBV4-2,.,TRBJ2-5,few,CASRFSLLEETQYF,TGTGCCAGCAGATTCTCCCTTTTAGAAGAGACCCAGTACTTC
TRBV2,.,TRBJ2-5,.,CASSVLIGETQYF,TGTGCCAGCAGTGTATTAATTGGAGAGACCCAGTACTTC
TRBV19,.,TRBJ2-3,.,CASRIVEGTDTQYF,TGTGCCAGTAGGATCGTCGAGGGCACAGATACGCAGTATTTT
TRBV5-1,.,TRBJ2-7,.,CASSTQGRESYEQYF,TGCGCCAGCAGCACCCAGGGGAGGGAGAGTTACGAGCAGTACTTC
TRBV6-1,.,TRBJ2-7,.,CASQRSYEQYF,TGTGCCAGTCAGCGCTCCTACGAGCAGTACTTC
TRBV29-1,TRBD1,TRBJ2-7,once,CSAGQGAHEQYF,TGCAGCGCCGGACAGGGGGCCCACGAGCAGTACTTC
TRBV28,.,TRBJ2-7,.,CASSFVSRRRFSGAYEQYF,TGTGCCAGCAGTTTTGTGTCGAGACGGAGGTTTTCGGGAGCCTACGAGCAGTACTTC
TRBV21-1,.,TRBJ2-5,once,CASSKAHNLRETQYF,TGTGCCAGCAGCAAAGCCCACAACCTCCGCGAGACCCAGTACTTC
TRBV7-5,.,TRBJ2-4,.,CARSLRLLQAGGDNKNIQYF,TGTGCCAGAAGCTTACGCCTATTACAGGCAGGGGGAGATAATAAAAACATTCAGTACTTC
TRBV5-1,.,TRBJ1-2,few,CASSFGDAEGYGYTF,TGCGCCAGCAGCTTTGGTGACGCTGAGGGATATGGCTACACCTTC
TRBV2,TRBD1,TRBJ1-2,once,CASSPYARGLRDYGYTF,TGTGCCAGCAGTCCATACGCCAGGGGGCTCCGGGACTATGGCTACACCTTC
TRBV28,TRBD2,TRBJ2-5,.,CASSPPAGSYETQYF,TGTGCCAGCAGTCCCCCAGCGGGGAGTTACGAGACCCAGTACTTC
TRBV15,.,TRBJ1-4,.,CATSRGGRRGTNEKLFF,TGTGCCACCAGCAGGGGGGGCAGGCGCGGAACTAATGAAAAACTGTTTTTT
TRBV19,.,TRBJ1-4,once,CASEPSPAKLFF,TGTGCCAGTGAGCCTAGCCCTGCAAAACTGTTTTTT
TRBV7-6,TRBD1,TRBJ1-2,.,CASSPTGNYGYTF,TGTGCCAGCAGCCCGACAGGGAACTATGGCTACACCTTC
TRBV7-9,TRBD1,TRBJ1-3,.,CASSSGGSGNTIYF,TGTGCCAGCAGCTCAGGGGGCTCTGGAAACACCATATATTTT
TRBV10-3,.,TRBJ2-7,.,CAISEWGASYEQYF,TGTGCCATCAGCGAGTGGGGAGCCTCCTACGAGCAGTACTTC
TRBV2,.,TRBJ1-1,.,CASSEWGRSLGAFF,TGTGCCAGCAGTGAGTGGGGCAGAAGCCTGGGAGCTTTCTTT
TRBV4-1,.,TRBJ2-3,.,CASSQSPTDTQYF,TGCGCCAGCAGCCAAAGTCCAACAGATACGCAGTATTTT
TRBV6-1,TRBD1,TRBJ1-1,.,CASSDPRQGFEAFF,TGTGCCAGCAGTGATCCGCGACAGGGTTTCGAAGCTTTCTTT
TRBV19,TRBD2,TRBJ2-1,.,CASKRRGAYNEQFF,TGTGCCAGTAAGCGTCGGGGGGCCTACAATGAGCAGTTCTTC
TRBV5-4,.,TRBJ2-5,.,CASSHDNKGTQYF,TGTGCCAGCAGCCATGATAATAAGGGGACCCAGTACTTC
TRBV10-3,TRBD1,TRBJ2-3,.,CAIQGADTDTQYF,TGTGCCATCCAGGGGGCTGACACAGATACGCAGTATTTT
TRBV4-1,.,TRBJ2-1,.,CASSQVNMVAYNEQFF,TGCGCCAGCAGCCAAGTTAATATGGTAGCCTACAATGAGCAGTTCTTC
TRBV10-1,.,TRBJ2-3,.,CASSMGPRGLRGDTQYF,TGCGCCAGCAGTATGGGTCCTAGGGGCCTTCGAGGGGATACGCAGTATTTT
TRBV5-1,.,TRBJ2-1,.,CASSLGGLHNEQFF,TGCGCCAGCAGCTTGGGGGGACTGCATAATGAGCAGTTCTTC
TRBV11-2,.,TRBJ2-7,.,CASSLDRRYEQYF,TGTGCCAGCAGCCTGGACAGACGATACGAGCAGTACTTC
TRBV7-2,TRBD1,TRBJ2-2,.,CASSLGQGEGTGELFF,TGTGCCAGCAGCCTAGGACAGGGCGAGGGCACCGGGGAGCTGTTTTTT
TRBV7-9,.,TRBJ2-7,.,CASSLGPPSTYEQYF,TGTGCCAGCAGCTTAGGACCACCGAGTACCTACGAGCAGTACTTC
TRBV18,TRBD1,TRBJ1-5,.,CASSPAGTGLGQPQHF,TGTGCCAGCTCACCGGCCGGGACAGGATTAGGTCAGCCCCAGCATTTT
TRBV29-1,.,TRBJ2-3,.,CSVEDTRGTDTQYF,TGCAGCGTTGAAGACACCAGGGGCACAGATACGCAGTATTTT
TRBV5-4,TRBD2,TRBJ2-2,.,CASSVLGLAGDLRELFF,TGTGCCAGCAGCGTGCTTGGGCTAGCGGGGGACTTGAGGGAGCTGTTTTTT
TRBV15,.,TRBJ1-1,.,CATSRDSGREAFF,TGTGCCACCAGCAGAGATAGCGGCCGTGAAGCTTTCTTT
TRBV6-5,.,TRBJ1-1,.,CASSYSRWTEAFF,TGTGCCAGCAGTTACTCGAGGTGGACTGAAGCTTTCTTT
TRBV2,TRBD1,TRBJ1-5,.,CASSEFTGAISNQPQHF,TGTGCCAGCAGTGAGTTTACAGGGGCAATTAGCAATCAGCCCCAGCATTTT
TRBV19,.,TRBJ2-1,.,CASTSVEDSSYNEQFF,TGTGCCAGTACCAGTGTAGAGGATAGCTCCTACAATGAGCAGTTCTTC
TRBV28,TRBD2,TRBJ2-5,.,CASSPLGSGSVETQYF,TGTGCCAGCAGTCCTCTGGGTAGCGGGAGCGTCGAGACCCAGTACTTC
TRBV2,TRBD1,TRBJ1-1,.,CASSARQGLEAFF,TGTGCCAGCAGTGCCCGACAGGGCCTTGAAGCTTTCTTT
TRBV7-9,.,TRBJ1-2,.,CASSLTPLGSINYGYTF,TGTGCCAGCAGCTTAACCCCTCTCGGCAGCATCAACTATGGCTACACCTTC
TRBV9,.,TRBJ1-2,.,CASSALEFAPGYTF,TGTGCCAGCAGCGCCCTCGAGTTTGCGCCTGGCTACACCTTC
TRBV6-1,.,TRBJ1-5,.,CASSSTVYSNQPQHF,TGTGCCAGCAGTTCGACAGTTTATAGCAATCAGCCCCAGCATTTT
TRBV29-1,.,TRBJ2-7,.,CSVVRGDEQYF,TGCAGCGTTGTTAGGGGTGACGAGCAGTACTTC
TRBV5-1,.,TRBJ2-1,.,CASSSPAGTASSYNEQFF,TGCGCCAGCAGCTCCCCGGCCGGGACCGCGAGCTCCTACAATGAGCAGTTCTTC
TRBV7-2,.,TRBJ1-6,.,CASSPQEGGNSPLHF,TGTGCCAGCAGCCCCCAAGAGGGGGGTAATTCACCCCTCCACTTT
TRBV30,.,TRBJ2-3,.,CAWATRGTDTQYF,TGTGCCTGGGCCACTAGGGGCACAGATACGCAGTATTTT
TRBV7-9,TRBD1,TRBJ1-1,.,CASSLWPGGTEAFF,TGTGCCAGCAGCTTATGGCCAGGGGGCACTGAAGCTTTCTTT
TRBV19,TRBD2,TRBJ2-2,once,CATSRGLAGGRASTGELFF,TGTGCCACTAGCCGGGGACTAGCGGGAGGTAGGGCGAGCACCGGGGAGCTGTTTTTT
TRBV7-7,.,TRBJ2-2,.,CASSGARTANTGELFF,TGTGCTAGCAGCGGGGCGCGGACAGCGAACACCGGGGAGCTGTTTTTT
TRBV27,TRBD2,TRBJ2-3,.,CASSLSGLAGGDTQYF,TGTGCCAGCAGTTTATCTGGGCTAGCGGGAGGAGATACGCAGTATTTT